This T cell receptor beta chain was obtained from a study of prognosis after radiotherapy for stage I lung cancer. Background on the study: In around twelve patients the tumors were adenocarcinoma, and in several they were squamous cell carcinoma.

By two-round multiplex PCR, the TCR beta CDR3 was amplified from genomic DNA. Primers targeting each individual TRBV and TRBJ gene were applied in first-round PCR. TCRdb re-called the multiplex PCR reads with MiXCR, one entry per CDR3 protein. The sample records about 28,000 distinct CDR3 sequences, roughly 46% being singletons. This clonotype is labeled medium-sized (0.01 to 0.1%). The ends lost 5 bases at V and 6 bases at J; junction bases unmatched: 6. This CDR3 region has 13 residues. Source: PBMCs, taken before or after stereotactic body radiation therapy (not recorded which). This TCR was recovered from a donor aged 50 or older with non-small cell lung cancer. The genes are TRBV12-3 or TRBV12-4 and TRBJ1-2, with 7 bases lining up with TRBD1. CDR3: CASSPGTVHGYTF. The CDR3 DNA is TGTGCCAGCAGTCCCGGGACAGTCCATGGCTACACCTTC.